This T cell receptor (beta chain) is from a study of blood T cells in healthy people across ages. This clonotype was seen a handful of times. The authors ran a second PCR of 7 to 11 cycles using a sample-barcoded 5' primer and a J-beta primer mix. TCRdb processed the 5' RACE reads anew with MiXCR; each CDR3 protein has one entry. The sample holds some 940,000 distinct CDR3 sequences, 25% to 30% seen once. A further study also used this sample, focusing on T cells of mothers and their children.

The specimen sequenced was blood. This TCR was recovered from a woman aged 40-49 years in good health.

CDR3 region: CASSHRRTGAGETQYF. The CDR3 DNA sequence: TGTGCCAGCAGCCATAGAAGGACAGGGGCTGGAGAGACCCAGTACTTC. V and J are TRBV7-9 and TRBJ2-5; 9 bases match TRBD1. Germline values: CDR1 SEHNR, CDR2 FQNEAQ (reference sequence). The CDR3 consists of 16 residues. The trim removed 5 bases at V and 4 bases at J, leaving 11 bases unmatched.